Each of the 15 T cell receptor beta chains below was sequenced from the same sample in a study of tumor-infiltrating lymphocytes in oesophageal squamous cell carcinoma. In TCRdb, the reads were re-called with MiXCR into one record per CDR3 protein. Of approximately 11,000 distinct CDR3 sequences listed, more than 50% were seen once; the top ten hold roughly three fifths. The source material was blood. The receptors here all came from a female donor with esophageal squamous cell carcinoma.

The chain recombines TRBV7-2 with TRBJ2-5; 7 positions agree with TRBD1. Judging by the DNA end, TRBJ2-7 fits better; the J call may be wrong. From germline, CDR1 is SGHTA and CDR2 FQGNSA. This CDR3 has 14 residues. The CDR3 protein is CASSFHGTDAEQYF. The CDR3 region has the DNA TGTGCCAGCAGCTTCCACGGGACAGATGCCGAGCAGTACTTC.

This clonotype ranks as large. This chain uses TRBV7-2 with TRBJ2-5; D not resolved. The germline V gene has CDR1 SGHTA and CDR2 FQGNSA. This CDR3 has 15 amino acids. V was pared by 1 base and J by 6 bases, with 15 bases between. The CDR3 reads CASSLEGLGAQTQYF. The CDR3 DNA follows: TGTGCCAGCAGCTTAGAAGGGTTAGGTGCGCAGACCCAGTACTTC.

A few counts support this clonotype. V is TRBV18 and J is TRBJ1-1; 7 bases fit TRBD1. Germline loops: CDR1 KGHSH, CDR2 LQKENI. V trimming: 1 base; J trimming: 3 bases; junction bases outside the gene matches: 5. This CDR3 is 15 amino acids long. CDR3 DNA: TGTGCCAGCTCACCACGACAGGGATCGGACACTGAAGCTTTCTTT. Its protein product is CASSPRQGSDTEAFF. Complete variable domain (other parts from reference TRBV18 and TRBJ1-1): NAGVMQNPRHLVRRRGQEARLRCSPMKGHSHVYWYRQLPEEGLKFMVYLQKENIIDESGMPKERFSAEFPKEGPSILRIQQVVRGDSAAYFCASSPRQGSDTEAFFGQGTRLTVV.

V gene TRBV7-6 combines with J gene TRBJ2-1, with 7 bases fitting TRBD1. There are 13 residues in the CDR3. The ends lost 3 bases at V and 5 bases at J; junction bases unmatched: 1. Germline V gene sequence: CDR1 SGHVS, CDR2 FNYEAQ. This chain's CDR3 is CASSFDRDNEQFF. DNA for the CDR3: TGTGCCAGCAGCTTCGACAGGGACAATGAGCAGTTCTTC.

This chain links TRBV18 with TRBJ2-3; 7 bases map to TRBD1. The CDR3 is 15 amino acids. The germline V gene encodes CDR1 KGHSH and CDR2 LQKENI. Germline trimming cut 1 base from V and 4 bases from J; bases unmatched to any gene: 5. CDR3 DNA sequence: TGTGCCAGCTCACCACAGCACAGGGGTGCAGATACGCAGTATTTT. Its protein is CASSPQHRGADTQYF.

This sequence joins TRBV4-2 and TRBJ2-1; TRBD1 is a possible D gene (5 bases). The closer fit of TRBJ1-2 to the DNA end suggests the J call may be wrong. The CDR3 covers 15 residues. CDR1 is LGHNA and CDR2 is YNFKEQ in the germline V gene. Here the CDR3 reads CASSQDPTAGYGYTF. The CDR3 nucleotides are TGTGCCAGCAGCCAAGATCCGACAGCGGGCTATGGCTACACCTTC.

Only a few counts were recorded for this clonotype. This chain connects TRBV11-3 to TRBJ2-3; TRBD2 aligns across 14 bases. The V and J ends lost 4 bases and 2 bases, in that order; junction bases with no gene match: 2. Germline assignment: CDR1 SGHNT and CDR2 YENEEA. This CDR3 is 16 amino acids long. The CDR3 reads CASSSGLAGVTDTQYF. The CDR3 bases are TGTGCCAGCAGCTCGGGACTAGCGGGAGTCACAGATACGCAGTATTTT.

Only one count was recorded for this clonotype. This chain connects TRBV7-2 to TRBJ2-5, with TRBD2 identical over 14 bases. The J call is doubtful: the DNA matches TRBJ2-7 better. CDR1 SGHTA and CDR2 FQGNSA come from the germline V gene. The CDR3 has 16 amino acids. The CDR3 DNA sequence: TGTGCCAGCAGCCCGACTAGCGGGAGGGTCCCGTACGAGCAGTACTTC. It codes for CASSPTSGRVPYEQYF.

V gene TRBV7-6 combines with J gene TRBJ2-3; TRBD2 matches 8 bases. V trimming: 10 bases; J trimming: 6 bases; junction bases outside the gene matches: 9. The germline gives CDR1 SGHVS, CDR2 FNYEAQ. The CDR3 contains 13 residues. The DNA of the CDR3 is TGTGCCAACATGGGACTAGGTCGGGATACGCAGTATTTT. Translation: CANMGLGRDTQYF.

The V and J genes are TRBV6-1 and TRBJ1-1; no clear D. Deletions cut 2 bases from V and 0 bases from J, with 4 bases between. The CDR3 length is 13 residues. CDR1 is MNHNS and CDR2 is SASEGT in the germline V gene. The CDR3 region has the DNA TGTGCCAGCAGTGAACCAGTGAACACTGAAGCTTTCTTT. Translation: CASSEPVNTEAFF.

This clonotype was found a few times. This chain connects TRBV19 to TRBJ2-1; D is ambiguous. Trimming stripped 6 bases from V and 0 bases from J, with 12 bases between. The germline V gene has CDR1 LNHDA and CDR2 SQIVND (reference sequence). The CDR3 runs to 15 residues. In nucleotides, the CDR3 is TGTGCCAGTAGCCCTGGGGTACCCTCCTACAATGAGCAGTTCTTC. It is translated as CASSPGVPSYNEQFF.

This clonotype has more than one count but fewer than ten. This sequence joins TRBV7-3 and TRBJ2-7; 8 nucleotides line up with TRBD1. CDR1 SGHTA and CDR2 FQGTGA come from the germline V gene. V gave up 3 bases and J gave up 3 bases; unmatched junction bases: 1. CDR3 length equals 13 residues. The CDR3, as DNA: TGTGCCAGCAGCTTCGACAGGGGCTACGAGCAGTACTTC. Amino acid sequence: CASSFDRGYEQYF.

This chain connects TRBV7-6 to TRBJ2-5; D perhaps matches TRBD2 (6 bases). The CDR3 is 16 residues long. V shed 5 bases and J shed 3 bases, with 19 bases lying between them. Per germline, CDR1 SGHVS and CDR2 FNYEAQ. The CDR3 reads CASSPTGGRGKETQYF. DNA of the CDR3: TGTGCCAGCAGCCCCACCGGGGGACGAGGCAAAGAGACCCAGTACTTC.

The CDR3 region has the DNA TGTGCCAGCAGTTACAGGGGCAGCTCCTACGAGCAGTACTTC. Protein: CASSYRGSSYEQYF. The chain couples TRBV6-8 to TRBJ2-7, with D maybe TRBD1 (5 bases). V lost 2 bases to trimming and J lost 0 bases, with 8 bases between them. CDR1 is MNHGY, CDR2 SAAAGT, per germline. The CDR3 consists of 14 residues.

This chain connects TRBV2 to TRBJ1-2, with 7 bases lining up with TRBD1. V lost 9 bases to trimming and J lost 5 bases; unmatched junction nucleotides: 6. The CDR3 length is 12 residues. The germline CDR1 and CDR2 sequences are SNHLY and FYNNEI. Here the CDR3 DNA reads TGTGCCAGTTCCGGACAGGCTTATGGCTACACCTTC. Amino acids: CASSGQAYGYTF.